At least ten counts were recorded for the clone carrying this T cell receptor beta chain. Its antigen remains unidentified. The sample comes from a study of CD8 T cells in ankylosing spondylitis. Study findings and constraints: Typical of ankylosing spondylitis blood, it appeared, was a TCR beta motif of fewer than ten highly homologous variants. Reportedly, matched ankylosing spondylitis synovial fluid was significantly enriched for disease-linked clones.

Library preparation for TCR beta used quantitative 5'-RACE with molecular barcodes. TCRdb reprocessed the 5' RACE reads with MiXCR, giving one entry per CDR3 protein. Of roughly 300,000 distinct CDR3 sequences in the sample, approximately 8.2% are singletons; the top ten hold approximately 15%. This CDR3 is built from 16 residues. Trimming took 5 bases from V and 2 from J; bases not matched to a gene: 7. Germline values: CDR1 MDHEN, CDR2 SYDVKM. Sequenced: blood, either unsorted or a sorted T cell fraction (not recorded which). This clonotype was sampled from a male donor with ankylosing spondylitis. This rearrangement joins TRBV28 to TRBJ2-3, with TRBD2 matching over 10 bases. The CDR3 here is CASSESSGGNTDTQYF. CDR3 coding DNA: TGTGCCAGCAGTGAATCTAGCGGGGGTAACACAGATACGCAGTATTTT.